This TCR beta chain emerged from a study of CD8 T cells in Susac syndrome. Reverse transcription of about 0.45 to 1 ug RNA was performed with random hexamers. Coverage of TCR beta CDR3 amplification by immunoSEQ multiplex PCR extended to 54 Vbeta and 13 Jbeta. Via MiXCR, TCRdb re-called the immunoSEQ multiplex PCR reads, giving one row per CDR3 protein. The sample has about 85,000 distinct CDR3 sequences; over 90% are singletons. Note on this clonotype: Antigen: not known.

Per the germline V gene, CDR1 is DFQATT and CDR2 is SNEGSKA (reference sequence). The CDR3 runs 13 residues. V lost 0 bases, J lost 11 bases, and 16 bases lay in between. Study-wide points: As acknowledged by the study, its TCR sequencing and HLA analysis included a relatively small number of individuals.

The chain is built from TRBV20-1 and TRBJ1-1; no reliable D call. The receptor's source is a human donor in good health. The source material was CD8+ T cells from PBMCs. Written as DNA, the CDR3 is TGCAGTGCTAGAGATCTAGCCCAGCTTGAGGCTTTCTTT. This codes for CSARDLAQLEAFF.